One TCR beta chain is described in this entry. The antigen is unknown. Until they underwent thyroid surgery, no patient had received any treatment. Trimming took 5 bases from V and 1 from J, leaving 9 bases between them. CDR1 is MNHNS, CDR2 SASEGT, per germline. The CDR3 loop spans 14 amino acids. Original processing methods: The authors used CDR3 differences across clinicopathological groups to build a distant-metastasis classifier for papillary thyroid cancer. Using MiXCR, TCRdb re-called clones from the PCR reads. These V and J calls originate from TCRdb's pipeline instead of the authors' own analysis. Among about 52,000 clones listed, approximately 19% were seen once. The record originates from a study of metastatic and nonmetastatic thyroid tumors. Study-wide background: Repertoire comparisons spanned blood and tumor or nodule tissue from malignant and benign thyroid patients. Overall study results and limits: Reports indicated that malignant thyroid tumors showed significantly higher TCR beta diversity than benign nodules did, in blood and tumor.

Sequences were obtained from blood. The chain couples TRBV6-1 to TRBJ1-3, with unresolved D. The clonotype comes from a female donor with papillary thyroid cancer or a benign thyroid nodule (not recorded which). Some clones in this sample may be carry-over from other donors' samples. Here the CDR3 reads CASSLMRSGNTIYF. In DNA form, the CDR3 reads TGTGCCAGCAGTTTGATGAGGTCTGGAAACACCATATATTTT.